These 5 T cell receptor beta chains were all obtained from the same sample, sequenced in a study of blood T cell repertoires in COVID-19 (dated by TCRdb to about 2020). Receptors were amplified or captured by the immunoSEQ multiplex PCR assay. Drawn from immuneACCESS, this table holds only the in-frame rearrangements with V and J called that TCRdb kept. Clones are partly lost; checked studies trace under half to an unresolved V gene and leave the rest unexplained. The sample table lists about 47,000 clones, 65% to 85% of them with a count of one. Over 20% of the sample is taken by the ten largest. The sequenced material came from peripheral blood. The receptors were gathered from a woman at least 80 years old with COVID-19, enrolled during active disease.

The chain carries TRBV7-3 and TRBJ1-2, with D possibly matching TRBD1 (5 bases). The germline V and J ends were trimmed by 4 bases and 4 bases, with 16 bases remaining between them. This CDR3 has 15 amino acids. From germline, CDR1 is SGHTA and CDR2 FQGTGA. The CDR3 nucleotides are TGTGCCAGCAGCTGGGGAGTGGGGGGATCCTATGGCTACACCTTC. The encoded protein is CASSWGVGGSYGYTF.

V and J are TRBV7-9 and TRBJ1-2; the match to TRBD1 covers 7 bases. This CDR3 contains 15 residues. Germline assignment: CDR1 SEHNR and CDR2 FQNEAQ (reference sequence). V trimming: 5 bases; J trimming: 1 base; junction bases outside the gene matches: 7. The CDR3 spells CASSSNRGGNYGYTF. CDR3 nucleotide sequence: TGTGCCAGCAGCAGTAACAGGGGTGGTAACTATGGCTACACCTTC.

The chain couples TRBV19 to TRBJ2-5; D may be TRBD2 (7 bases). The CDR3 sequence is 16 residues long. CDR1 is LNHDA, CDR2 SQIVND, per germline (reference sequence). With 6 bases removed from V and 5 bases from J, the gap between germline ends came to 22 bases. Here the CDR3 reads CASSYDWGGLRETQYF. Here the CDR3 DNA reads TGTGCCAGTAGCTATGACTGGGGGGGGCTACGGGAGACCCAGTACTTC.

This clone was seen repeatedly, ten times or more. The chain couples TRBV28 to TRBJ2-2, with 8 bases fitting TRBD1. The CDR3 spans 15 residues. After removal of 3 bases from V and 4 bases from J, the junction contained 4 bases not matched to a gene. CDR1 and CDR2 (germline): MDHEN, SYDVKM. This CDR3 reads CASSLAGGFTGELFF. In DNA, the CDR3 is TGTGCCAGCAGTTTGGCAGGGGGCTTCACCGGGGAGCTGTTTTTT.

In DNA, the CDR3 is TGTGCCAGCAGTGAAGGAAGGACGCGGGGGGTCACCGGGGAGCTGTTTTTT. It is translated as CASSEGRTRGVTGELFF. The chain links TRBV6-1 to TRBJ2-2, with TRBD2 matching over 8 bases. V shed 1 base, J shed 4 bases, and the junction held 8 bases outside the gene matches. Per the germline V gene, CDR1 is MNHNS and CDR2 is SASEGT. The CDR3 totals 17 residues.